This paragraph reports one T cell receptor (beta chain). What this receptor recognizes is not known. Within one base of it there is no much larger clone, and no base qualities were kept. Using immunoSEQ, frozen genomic DNA was subjected to high-throughput TCRbeta CDR3 sequencing, a process that included PCR amplification, mapping, bias correction and internal controls. The authors' analysis ran thus. Productive rearrangements were retained, and unique TCRbeta sequences were defined by the CDR3 nucleotide sequence together with the V and J gene. For a sequence to be called donor-reactive, it needed a frequency of at least 0.01% and at least 5-fold expansion in CFSE-low cells compared with unstimulated pre-transplant cells. Minimum frequency thresholds were set for each subject based on the unstimulated sample with the lowest template count, ensuring at least 90% detection power. Jensen-Shannon divergence between the top 1000 TCRbeta sequences post-transplant and pre-transplant was used to measure repertoire turnover. Two-sided Fisher's exact tests were used to test for changes in the detection of donor-reactive sequences. Not all clones reach the TCRdb copy of this immuneACCESS table, which keeps in-frame sequences only. Checked studies attribute under half of the gap to unresolved V genes and leave the rest unexplained. The DNA was the basis for D and trimming; V, J and clone size are from that table. For this sample there are more than 75,000 clones; about 82% appear just once. The top ten clones comprise 0.47% of the sample.

Its CDR3 holds 14 amino acids, cysteine through phenylalanine. Only the CDR3 DNA stays, 42 bases, in frame from base 1. The germline V gene (reference sequence) supplies CDR1 GTSNPN and CDR2 SVGIG. The junction carries 19 bases between V and J, which are trimmed by 3 bases and 7 bases respectively. This sample stems from a study of T cell clones after liver transplantation (dated by TCRdb to the late 2010s). For the wider study: The samples were obtained from ITN030ST, a randomized trial that attempted immunosuppression withdrawal within 2 years after liver transplantation. Blood samples were collected pre-transplant, pre-randomization before withdrawal, and post-randomization after either full withdrawal or failed withdrawal. Donor-reactive T cell clones were identified using TCRbeta sequencing after a pre-transplant mixed lymphocyte reaction and were then followed in post-transplant blood. To count as tolerant, a recipient had to stay completely off immunosuppression for at least one year without liver enzymes climbing beyond twice the upper limit of normal. Three of the eight recipients were HCV-positive; the others were transplanted for non-autoimmune, non-viral indications. Subjects received no induction therapy and standard immunosuppression until randomization at 12-24 months post-transplant. The study cohort included 8 liver transplant recipients, of whom 3 were classified as tolerant and 5 as non-tolerant. Third party-reactive TCRbeta sequences were also identified from pre-transplant MLRs to serve as an antigen-independent comparator for donor-reactive sequences.

Results and caveats for the whole study, not just this receptor: A greater decline was seen for donor-reactive sequences than for third party-reactive sequences, suggesting partial antigen-specific deletion unrelated to withdrawal success. Because allograft tissue specimens were not available, migration of donor-reactive T cells into the graft, rather than deletion, may have occurred. Low numbers of available donor cells limited the measurable donor-reactive repertoire in two subjects. The conclusions were preliminary, being limited by small, heterogeneous patient numbers and by non-standardized post-transplant time points. After accounting for repertoire turnover, donor-reactive detection was significantly reduced in 7 of 8 subjects for CD4 and 8 of 8 for CD8. In most of the 8 subjects, circulating donor-reactive CD4 TCRbeta sequences decreased significantly after transplant, regardless of tolerance or HCV status.

Thawed unstimulated PBMCs were stained for CD3, CD4 and CD8 and FACS-sorted into CD3+CD4+ and CD3+CD8+ populations. Each of the 8 studied subjects was randomized to immunosuppression withdrawal. The Qiagen DNeasy Blood and Tissue Kit was used for genomic DNA isolation. The sequence was obtained from a human patient who received a liver transplant. After a transplant, some T cells may have been passed on by the graft donor. Sequenced here: CD4+ T cells from blood, sampled approximately 3.5 years after liver transplant. The chain couples TRBV30 to TRBJ2-7; the best D guess is TRBD1, with 8 bases matching. The sequenced DNA: TGTGCCTGGAGGACCACAGGGGGGGATGGGGAGCAGTACTTC. This sequence encodes CAWRTTGGDGEQYF.